This T cell receptor beta chain came from a study of a mutant IDH1 vaccine in newly diagnosed glioma. The wider study: The treated population exhibited a male proportion of approximately 62%, a female proportion of around 40%, and a mean age of approximately 41 years.

The sample holds one count of this clone. The antigen is unknown. Time point reported: week 5, during vaccination. Each dose of the vaccine consisted of 300 ug of mutant IDH1 20-mer peptide, with topical imiquimod. Assay: immunoSEQ multiplex PCR; the TCRdb copy retains only in-frame clones and omits some. The sample contains tens of thousands of clones, 91% of which appear only once. Sequencing was performed on PBMCs, taken from a glioma patient whose treatment included an IDH1 peptide vaccine. The clonotype comes from a woman in her fifties or sixties with glioma.

In DNA, the CDR3 is TGTGCCAGCAGGGGGCCAGCGTGGCAAGAGACCCAGTACTTC. It codes for CASRGPAWQETQYF. The V gene is TRBV2, the J gene TRBJ2-5; D perhaps matches TRBD1 (5 bases). This CDR3 spans 14 amino acids. With 6 bases removed from V and 2 bases from J, the gap between germline ends came to 13 bases. Germline CDR1 SNHLY, CDR2 FYNNEI.